This T cell receptor beta chain came from a study of blood T cells in healthy people across ages. The study's findings and limits: A greater number of naive CD4+ cells and higher diversity distinguished long-lived donors from aged donors.

Worth noting for this clonotype: Its antigen is currently unknown.

V lost 4 bases and J lost 4, with 14 bases in between. Germline CDR1 and CDR2: MDHEN and SYDVKM. This CDR3 is built from 15 residues. PBMCs were isolated at a quantity of at least 7 million per sample. Through a sample-barcoded 5' primer and a J-beta primer mix, a second PCR was run for roughly 6 to 12 cycles. The study obtained at least 2.5 million CDR3-containing paired-end reads from every sample. TCRdb re-called the 5' RACE reads with MiXCR, one entry per CDR3 protein. The sample carries some 1.6 million distinct CDR3 sequences, about 31% recorded once. The chain couples TRBV28 to TRBJ2-4; D might be TRBD1 (6 bases). The sequencing input was blood. This TCR came from a woman in her thirties in good health. CDR3 region: CASSSDRMSKNIQYF. CDR3 nucleotide sequence: TGTGCCAGCAGTTCAGACAGGATGTCGAAAAACATTCAGTACTTC.